A selection of T cell receptor beta chains follows, all from one sample in a study of blood T cell repertoires in COVID-19. Some clones are missing from TCRdb's copy, which holds only in-frame ones; the method was immunoSEQ multiplex PCR. The sample holds under 450,000 clones; over 75% are singletons and the top ten take around 1.3%. Sequenced: PBMCs or T cells enriched from blood (not recorded which). The receptors were sampled from a man aged 30 to 45 who had recovered from COVID-19. Both conserved end residues are trimmed from each CDR3. A D gene is named only where the DNA matches it firmly. Where a row states a size, it is once, few, many or the class of an expanded clone; other rows omit it.

v_gene	j_gene	d_gene	abundance	CDR3aa
TRBV6-9	TRBJ1-6	TRBD1	.	ASIKDRVGSPLH
TRBV20-1	TRBJ2-5	.	once	SASGAQETQY
TRBV6-1	TRBJ2-7	TRBD1	few	ASSEPLFQGAWEQY
TRBV25-1	TRBJ2-7	.	.	ASSKSTATYEQY
TRBV9	TRBJ1-5	TRBD1	.	ASSAGTGANSNQPQH
TRBV19	TRBJ2-6	TRBD1	.	ATNRGVGSSGANVLT
TRBV6-5	TRBJ1-5	TRBD1	.	ASSPHRGGNQPQH
TRBV19	TRBJ2-1	TRBD1	.	ASSMGQVGYEQF
TRBV3-1/TRBV3-2	TRBJ1-3	.	once	ASSRGPGNTIY
TRBV7-2	TRBJ1-6	.	.	ASSLWTDNSPLH
TRBV5-5	TRBJ2-3	.	.	ASSLSGSDTQY
TRBV7-2	TRBJ1-2	.	.	ASSLAGGVSYGYT
TRBV11-2	TRBJ2-7	TRBD1	.	ASHRDRGYEQY
TRBV19	TRBJ2-7	TRBD2	.	ASSTSGPAYEQY
TRBV2	TRBJ1-6	TRBD1	.	ASRLDRTNSPLH
TRBV2	TRBJ1-6	TRBD1	.	ASSEEGASGTPLH
TRBV10-3	TRBJ1-2	.	.	AISLHGGANYGYT
TRBV19	TRBJ1-2	.	.	ASSMIQDGYT
TRBV2	TRBJ1-1	.	.	ASRGTEAF
TRBV2	TRBJ1-3	.	.	ASSEGDISGNTIY
TRBV19	TRBJ2-6	.	.	ASSLGGRLRTGANVLT
TRBV7-9	TRBJ2-7	.	once	ASSLSRVGEQY
TRBV27	TRBJ2-2	.	.	ASRGGTGGTGELF
TRBV6-5	TRBJ1-5	.	.	ASSPTRGNQPQH
TRBV2	TRBJ2-5	TRBD2	.	ASSDPGLAVQETQY
TRBV7-2	TRBJ2-7	TRBD1	.	ASSLGQGSSEQY
TRBV20-1	TRBJ2-1	.	.	SARDFGGQF
TRBV7-9	TRBJ1-6	.	once	ASSSGQLSSPLH
TRBV28	TRBJ1-1	.	.	ASSTVPTEAF
TRBV7-9	TRBJ1-1	.	.	ASREELLNTEAF
TRBV4-1	TRBJ2-1	TRBD2	.	ASSQVRGGRNEQF
TRBV5-4	TRBJ1-2	.	few	ASSLPRETYGYT
TRBV19	TRBJ1-6	.	.	ASSGQGVYNSPLH
TRBV4-3	TRBJ1-6	.	.	ASSQDVFSYNSPLH
TRBV3-1/TRBV3-2	TRBJ2-3	TRBD1	once	ASSTGQGRVSQY
TRBV18	TRBJ1-1	TRBD1	many	ASSPQGANTEAF
TRBV4-1	TRBJ1-4	.	.	ASSQDPERILNEKLF
TRBV7-9	TRBJ1-1	TRBD1	.	ASSTGRQGAF
TRBV4-1	TRBJ2-2	.	.	ASSQNTGELF
TRBV2	TRBJ1-4	TRBD1	.	ASRLDRANEKLF
TRBV29-1	TRBJ2-7	.	.	SVMLAEQY
TRBV19	TRBJ1-1	.	few	ASSTGAGETEAF
TRBV11-2	TRBJ2-7	TRBD2	.	ASSSPGGETGPSYEQY
TRBV5-4	TRBJ1-3	TRBD1	.	ASSFRGTPGNTIY
TRBV19	TRBJ1-5	.	.	ASSIIASGSRVQPQH
TRBV5-1	TRBJ2-6	.	once	ASSLIHLNSGANVLT
TRBV7-2	TRBJ1-4	TRBD1	few	ASGMGQVAKLF
TRBV7-9	TRBJ1-2	.	.	ASSGGVINYGYT
TRBV7-8	TRBJ1-4	TRBD1	.	ASSSRTGWGNEKLF
TRBV5-1	TRBJ1-2	TRBD1	.	ASSLGGTGGGYT